The clone carrying this TCR beta chain came up a few times. What it recognizes is unknown. V gave up 4 bases and J gave up 8 bases; unmatched junction bases: 7. This CDR3 is 16 amino acids long. Germline CDR1 MNHEY, CDR2 SVGEGT. The data were taken from a study of metastatic and nonmetastatic thyroid tumors. The wider study: Where malignant and benign thyroid patients were concerned, repertoires were compared across blood and tumor or nodule tissue.

Source study methods: A classifier of distant metastasis in papillary thyroid cancer was built from CDR3 differences (across clinicopathological groups). TCRdb re-clonotyped the PCR reads through MiXCR. It is TCRdb's table, rather than the study itself, that gives the V and J calls and clone size. The repertoire holds about 31,000 clones, about 21% seen once, with about 22% in the top ten. Findings and caveats of the study: Reported TCR beta diversity, measured in blood and tumor, was significantly higher for malignant thyroid tumors than for benign nodules.

Thyroid surgery had not been preceded by any treatment in any patient. The TCR originated in a female donor with papillary thyroid cancer or a benign thyroid nodule (not recorded which). Some clones in this sample may be carry-over from other donors' samples. This chain uses TRBV6-2 or TRBV6-3 with TRBJ2-1; 14 nucleotides match TRBD2. Specimen: blood. The CDR3 region is CASSSTSGGAGDEQFF. DNA of the CDR3: TGTGCCAGCAGTTCGACTAGCGGGGGGGCCGGGGATGAGCAGTTCTTC.